The 3 T cell receptor beta chains listed next were all sequenced from one sample in a study of liver allograft versus peripheral blood T cells. At the level of the study: Transplanted livers and recipients' peripheral blood had their T cell receptor repertoires compared.

TCRdb passed the reads through MiXCR, listing each CDR3 protein once. The sample lists about 1,900 distinct CDR3 sequences, about 20% occurring once. The receptors stem from a human patient who had a liver transplant. Some T cells may trace back to the graft donor.

This clonotype is categorized as large. The chain is built from TRBV6-9 and TRBJ1-1; 8 bases are a match to TRBD1. CDR1 is MNHGY, CDR2 SVAAGI, per germline. This CDR3 has 17 residues. The V and J ends lost 4 bases and 1 base, in that order; junction bases with no gene match: 11. The chain's CDR3 is CASSLSGGHSPNTEAFF. The CDR3 DNA sequence: TGTGCCAGCAGTTTATCAGGGGGCCATTCCCCGAACACTGAAGCTTTCTTT.

By sample share, this clonotype is medium-sized. The chain joins TRBV28 to TRBJ1-2, with D possibly matching TRBD1 (6 bases). Trimming removed 6 bases at V and 3 bases at J, with 17 bases between. The CDR3 runs to 15 residues. Germline CDR1 is MDHEN and CDR2 is SYDVKM. The CDR3 sequence is CASRQRRGPDYGYTF. For the CDR3, the DNA is TGTGCCAGCAGACAACGACGGGGGCCCGACTATGGCTACACCTTC.

This clonotype is deemed medium-sized. The chain uses TRBV28 and TRBJ1-5, with 7 bases aligning to TRBD1. Trimming took 6 bases from V and 0 from J; bases not matched to a gene: 14. Looked up from germline, CDR1 is MDHEN and CDR2 is SYDVKM. This CDR3 is built from 18 residues. Here the CDR3 reads CASREYRGDLYSNQPQHF. DNA for the CDR3: TGTGCCAGCAGGGAATACAGGGGTGACCTATATAGCAATCAGCCCCAGCATTTT.